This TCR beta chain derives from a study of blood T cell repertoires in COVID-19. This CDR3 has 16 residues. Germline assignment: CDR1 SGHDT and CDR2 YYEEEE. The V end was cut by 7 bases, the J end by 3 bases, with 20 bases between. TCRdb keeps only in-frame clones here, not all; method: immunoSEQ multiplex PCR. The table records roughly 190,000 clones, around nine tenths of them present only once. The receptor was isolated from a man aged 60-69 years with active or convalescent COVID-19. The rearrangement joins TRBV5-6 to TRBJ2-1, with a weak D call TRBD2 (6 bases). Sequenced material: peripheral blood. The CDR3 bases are TGTGCCAGCGGGAGTTTTTCGGGGGTGTACTACAATGAGCAGTTCTTC. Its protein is CASGSFSGVYYNEQFF.